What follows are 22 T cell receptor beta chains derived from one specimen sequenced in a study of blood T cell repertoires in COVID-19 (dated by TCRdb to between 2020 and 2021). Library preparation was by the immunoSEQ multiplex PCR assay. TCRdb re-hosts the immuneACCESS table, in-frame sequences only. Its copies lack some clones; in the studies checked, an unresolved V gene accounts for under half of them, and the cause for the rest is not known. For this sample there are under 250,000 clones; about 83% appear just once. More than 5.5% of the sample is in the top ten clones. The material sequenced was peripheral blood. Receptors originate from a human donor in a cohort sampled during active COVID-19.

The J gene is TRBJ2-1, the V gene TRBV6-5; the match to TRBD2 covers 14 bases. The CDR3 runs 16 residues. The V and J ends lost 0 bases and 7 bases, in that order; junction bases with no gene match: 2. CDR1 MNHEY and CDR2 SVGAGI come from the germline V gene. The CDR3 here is CASSYSGTSGSNEQFF. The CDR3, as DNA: TGTGCCAGCAGTTACTCCGGGACTAGCGGGAGTAATGAGCAGTTCTTC.

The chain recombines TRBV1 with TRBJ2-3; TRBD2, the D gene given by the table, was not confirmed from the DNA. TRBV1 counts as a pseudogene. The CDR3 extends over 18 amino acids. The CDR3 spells CTSTTMIWGRGGTDTQYF. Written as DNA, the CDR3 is TGCACCAGCACCACCATGATTTGGGGGAGGGGTGGCACAGATACGCAGTATTTT.

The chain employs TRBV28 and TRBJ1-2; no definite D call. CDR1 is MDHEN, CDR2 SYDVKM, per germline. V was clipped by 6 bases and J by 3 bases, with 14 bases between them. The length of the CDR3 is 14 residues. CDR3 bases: TGTGCCAGCAGGCCCGGGAGTTACGACTATGGCTACACCTTC. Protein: CASRPGSYDYGYTF.

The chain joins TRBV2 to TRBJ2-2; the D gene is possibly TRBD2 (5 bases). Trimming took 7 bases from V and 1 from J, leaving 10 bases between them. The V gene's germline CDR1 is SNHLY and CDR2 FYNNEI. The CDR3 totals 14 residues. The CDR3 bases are TGTGCCAGCAAGGACTCACGGAACACCGGGGAGCTGTTTTTT. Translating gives CASKDSRNTGELFF. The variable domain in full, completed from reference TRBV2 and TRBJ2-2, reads EPEVTQTPSHQVTQMGQEVILRCVPISNHLYFYWYRQILGQKVEFLVSFYNNEISEKSEIFDDQFSVERPDGSNFTLKIRSTKLEDSAMYFCASKDSRNTGELFFGEGSRLTVL.

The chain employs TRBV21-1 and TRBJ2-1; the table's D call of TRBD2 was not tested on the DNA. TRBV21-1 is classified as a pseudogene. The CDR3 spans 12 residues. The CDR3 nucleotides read TGTGCCGCGAGCGGGAGACGCGATGAGCAGTTCTTC. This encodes CAASGRRDEQFF.

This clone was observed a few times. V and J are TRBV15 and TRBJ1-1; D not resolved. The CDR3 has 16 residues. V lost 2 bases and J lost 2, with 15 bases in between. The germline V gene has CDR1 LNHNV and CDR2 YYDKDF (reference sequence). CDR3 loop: CATSRPRAGENTEAFF. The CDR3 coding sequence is TGTGCCACCAGCAGACCCCGGGCGGGAGAAAACACTGAAGCTTTCTTT.

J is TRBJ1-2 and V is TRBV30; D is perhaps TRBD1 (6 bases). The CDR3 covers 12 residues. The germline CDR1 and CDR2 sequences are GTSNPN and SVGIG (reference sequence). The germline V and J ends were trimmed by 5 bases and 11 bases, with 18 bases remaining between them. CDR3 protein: CAWDRSGLGYTF. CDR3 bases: TGTGCCTGGGACAGGTCAGGGTTGGGTTACACCTTC.

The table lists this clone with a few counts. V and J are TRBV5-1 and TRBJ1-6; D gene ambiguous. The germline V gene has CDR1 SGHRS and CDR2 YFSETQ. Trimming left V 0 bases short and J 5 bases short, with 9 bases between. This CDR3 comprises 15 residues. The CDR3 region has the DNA TGCGCCAGCAGCTTGGCCTCGGGTAATAATTCACCCCTCCACTTT. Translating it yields CASSLASGNNSPLHF.

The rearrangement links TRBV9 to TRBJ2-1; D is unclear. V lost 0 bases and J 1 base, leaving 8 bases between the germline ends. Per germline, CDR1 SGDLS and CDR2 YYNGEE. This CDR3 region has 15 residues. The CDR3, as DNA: TGTGCCAGCAGCGTAGTTGCGGCGTCCTACAATGAGCAGTTCTTC. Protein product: CASSVVAASYNEQFF.

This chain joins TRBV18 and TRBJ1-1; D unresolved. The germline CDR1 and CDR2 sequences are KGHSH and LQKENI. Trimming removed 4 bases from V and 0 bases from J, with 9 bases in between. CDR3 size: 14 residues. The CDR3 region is CASSLDTMNTEAFF. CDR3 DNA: TGTGCCAGCTCACTTGACACCATGAACACTGAAGCTTTCTTT.

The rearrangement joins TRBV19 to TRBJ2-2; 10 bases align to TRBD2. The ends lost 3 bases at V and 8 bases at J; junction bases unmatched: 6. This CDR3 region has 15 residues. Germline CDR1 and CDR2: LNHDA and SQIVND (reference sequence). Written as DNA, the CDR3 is TGTGCCAGTAGTATTAAAGCGGGAGGGCCGGGGGAGCTGTTTTTT. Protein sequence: CASSIKAGGPGELFF.

DNA of the CDR3: TGTGCTAGTGGTTTTATCGGTGCAGATACGCAGTATTTT. Protein: CASGFIGADTQYF. This chain connects TRBV12-5 to TRBJ2-3; D gene unclear. The CDR3 totals 13 residues. CDR1 and CDR2 from the germline V gene are LGHNT and FRNRAP. Trimming removed 3 bases at V and 4 bases at J, with 8 bases between.

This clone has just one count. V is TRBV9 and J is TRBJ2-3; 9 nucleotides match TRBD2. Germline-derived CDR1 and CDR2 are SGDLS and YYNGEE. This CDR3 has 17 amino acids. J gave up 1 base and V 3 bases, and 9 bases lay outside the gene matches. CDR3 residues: CASSGGGGARGTDTQYF. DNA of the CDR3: TGTGCCAGCAGCGGCGGCGGGGGGGCGAGAGGCACAGATACGCAGTATTTT. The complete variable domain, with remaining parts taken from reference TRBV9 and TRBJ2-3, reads DSGVTQTPKHLITATGQRVTLRCSPRSGDLSVYWYQQSLDQGLQFLIQYYNGEERAKGNILERFSAQQFPDLHSELNLSSLELGDSALYFCASSGGGGARGTDTQYFGPGTRLTVL.

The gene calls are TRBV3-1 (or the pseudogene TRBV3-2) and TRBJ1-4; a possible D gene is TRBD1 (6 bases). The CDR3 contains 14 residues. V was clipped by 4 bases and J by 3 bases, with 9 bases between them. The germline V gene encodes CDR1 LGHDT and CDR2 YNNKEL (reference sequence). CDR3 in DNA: TGTGCCAGCAGCCGATGGGGGCCTAATGAAAAACTGTTTTTT. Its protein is CASSRWGPNEKLFF.

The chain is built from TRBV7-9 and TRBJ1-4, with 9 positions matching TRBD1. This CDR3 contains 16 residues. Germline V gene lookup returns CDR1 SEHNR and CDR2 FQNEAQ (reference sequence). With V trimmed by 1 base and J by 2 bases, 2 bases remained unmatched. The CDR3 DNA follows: TGTGCCAGCAGCTTAGTAACAGGGGGCACTAATGAAAAACTGTTTTTT. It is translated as CASSLVTGGTNEKLFF.

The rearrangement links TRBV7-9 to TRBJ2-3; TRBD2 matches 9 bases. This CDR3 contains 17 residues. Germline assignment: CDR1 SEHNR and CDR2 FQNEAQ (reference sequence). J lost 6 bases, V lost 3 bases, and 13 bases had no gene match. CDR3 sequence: CASSLPAGTSSLDTQYF. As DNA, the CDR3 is TGTGCCAGCAGCTTGCCCGCCGGGACTAGCAGCTTGGATACGCAGTATTTT.

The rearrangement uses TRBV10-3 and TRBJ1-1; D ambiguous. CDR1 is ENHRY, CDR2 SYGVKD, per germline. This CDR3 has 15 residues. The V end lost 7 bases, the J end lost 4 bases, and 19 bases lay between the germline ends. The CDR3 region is CAITPGSEGSTEAFF. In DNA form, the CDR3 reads TGTGCCATCACCCCCGGAAGTGAGGGTAGCACTGAAGCTTTCTTT.

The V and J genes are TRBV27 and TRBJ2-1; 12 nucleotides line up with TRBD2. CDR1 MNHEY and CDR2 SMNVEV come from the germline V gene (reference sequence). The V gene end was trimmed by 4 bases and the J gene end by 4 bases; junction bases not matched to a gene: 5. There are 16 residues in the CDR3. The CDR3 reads CASSSTSGRFYNEQFF. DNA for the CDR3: TGTGCCAGCAGTTCTACTAGCGGGAGGTTTTACAATGAGCAGTTCTTC.

The CDR3 region is CASSSTDPSGYEQYF. CDR3 in DNA: TGTGCCAGCAGCTCCACCGACCCCTCGGGGTACGAGCAGTACTTC. The rearrangement links TRBV6-5 to TRBJ2-7; the D gene is possibly TRBD2 (5 bases). Germline loops: CDR1 MNHEY, CDR2 SVGAGI. The CDR3 covers 15 residues. Trimming cost V 6 bases and J 4 bases, with 19 bases left between them.

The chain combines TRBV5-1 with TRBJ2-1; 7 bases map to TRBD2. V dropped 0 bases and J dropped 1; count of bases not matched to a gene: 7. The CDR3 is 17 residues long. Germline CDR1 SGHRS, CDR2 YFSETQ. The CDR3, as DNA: TGCGCCAGCAGCTTGGTATTAAAGCGGGATTCCTACAATGAGCAGTTCTTC. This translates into CASSLVLKRDSYNEQFF.

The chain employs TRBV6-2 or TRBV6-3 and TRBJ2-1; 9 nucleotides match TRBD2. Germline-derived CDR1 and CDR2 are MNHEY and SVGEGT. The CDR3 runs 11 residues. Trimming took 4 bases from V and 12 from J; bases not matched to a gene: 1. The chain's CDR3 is CASSSSGAQFF. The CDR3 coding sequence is TGTGCCAGCAGTTCTAGCGGGGCGCAGTTCTTC.

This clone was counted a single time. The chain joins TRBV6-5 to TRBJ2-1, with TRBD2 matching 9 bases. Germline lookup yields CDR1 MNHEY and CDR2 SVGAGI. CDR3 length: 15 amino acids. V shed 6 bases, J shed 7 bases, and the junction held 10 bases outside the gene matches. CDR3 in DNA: TGTGCCAGCAGCGATTCTAGCGGGACTAAGAATGAGCAGTTCTTC. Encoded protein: CASSDSSGTKNEQFF.